This is a list of T cell receptor beta chains from one sample in a study of blood T cells in healthy people across ages. MiXCR, applied by TCRdb to the 5' RACE reads, yields one record per CDR3 protein. The table has around 600,000 distinct CDR3 sequences, 40% to 50% seen once. Sequencing was carried out using blood. The receptor source for this set is a man older than 75 in good health. Each CDR3 is given without its conserved first and last residue. A D gene is named only where the DNA matches it firmly.

d_gene: NA; v_gene: TRBV20-1; j_gene: TRBJ2-2; CDR3aa: SARVGQSPNTGELF
d_gene: TRBD1; v_gene: TRBV7-2; j_gene: TRBJ1-5; CDR3aa: ASSEQGGVNQPQH
d_gene: TRBD2; v_gene: TRBV29-1; j_gene: NA; CDR3aa: SVEGDGTSGSRRRYEQY
d_gene: NA; v_gene: TRBV21-1; j_gene: TRBJ2-4; CDR3aa: ASSKYPSGRTLAKNIQY
d_gene: NA; v_gene: TRBV7-3; j_gene: TRBJ2-2; CDR3aa: ASSFGPAEELF
d_gene: TRBD1; v_gene: TRBV7-9; j_gene: TRBJ1-2; CDR3aa: ASSFIGTGLNGYT
d_gene: TRBD1; v_gene: TRBV6-6; j_gene: TRBJ2-2; CDR3aa: ASSFGQGGNTGELF
d_gene: NA; v_gene: TRBV6-5; j_gene: TRBJ2-3; CDR3aa: ASAPPKDTQY
d_gene: NA; v_gene: TRBV7-8; j_gene: TRBJ2-3; CDR3aa: ASSVGFGADTQY
d_gene: TRBD1; v_gene: TRBV20-1; j_gene: TRBJ2-7; CDR3aa: SVNRDRVYGQY
d_gene: TRBD1; v_gene: TRBV9; j_gene: TRBJ2-3; CDR3aa: ASSFSGTGAPDTQY
d_gene: NA; v_gene: TRBV24-1; j_gene: TRBJ2-2; CDR3aa: ATSDPTDPTGELF
d_gene: TRBD1; v_gene: TRBV7-2; j_gene: TRBJ1-1; CDR3aa: ASSLDRGRRAEAF
d_gene: NA; v_gene: TRBV19; j_gene: NA; CDR3aa: ASSRGSSPETQY
d_gene: TRBD1; v_gene: TRBV20-1; j_gene: TRBJ2-1; CDR3aa: SAHGQGARNEQF
d_gene: TRBD2; v_gene: TRBV20-1; j_gene: TRBJ2-3; CDR3aa: SARTSGGPRAQY
d_gene: NA; v_gene: TRBV11-1; j_gene: TRBJ2-1; CDR3aa: ASSLRWGSSYNEQF
d_gene: NA; v_gene: TRBV24-1; j_gene: TRBJ2-1; CDR3aa: ATSVSGALALNEQF
d_gene: NA; v_gene: TRBV6-5; j_gene: TRBJ1-6; CDR3aa: ASSYFSLVPSGDSPLH
d_gene: NA; v_gene: TRBV27; j_gene: TRBJ2-5; CDR3aa: ASSFRLLETQY
d_gene: NA; v_gene: TRBV4-1; j_gene: TRBJ2-3; CDR3aa: ASSQAEGVTDTQY
d_gene: TRBD1; v_gene: TRBV29-1; j_gene: TRBJ2-5; CDR3aa: SVGTGEETQY
d_gene: NA; v_gene: TRBV20-1; j_gene: TRBJ2-3; CDR3aa: SASPASGRTDTQY
d_gene: NA; v_gene: TRBV24-1; j_gene: TRBJ2-5; CDR3aa: ATSDPRGSQETQY
d_gene: TRBD2; v_gene: TRBV9; j_gene: TRBJ2-7; CDR3aa: ASSAGGSYEQY
d_gene: TRBD1; v_gene: TRBV9; j_gene: TRBJ1-1; CDR3aa: ASTMTGTNSEAF
d_gene: TRBD1; v_gene: TRBV4-2; j_gene: TRBJ2-1; CDR3aa: ASSQERRGQVPGNEQF
d_gene: NA; v_gene: TRBV20-1; j_gene: TRBJ2-1; CDR3aa: SARDPGGPDEQF